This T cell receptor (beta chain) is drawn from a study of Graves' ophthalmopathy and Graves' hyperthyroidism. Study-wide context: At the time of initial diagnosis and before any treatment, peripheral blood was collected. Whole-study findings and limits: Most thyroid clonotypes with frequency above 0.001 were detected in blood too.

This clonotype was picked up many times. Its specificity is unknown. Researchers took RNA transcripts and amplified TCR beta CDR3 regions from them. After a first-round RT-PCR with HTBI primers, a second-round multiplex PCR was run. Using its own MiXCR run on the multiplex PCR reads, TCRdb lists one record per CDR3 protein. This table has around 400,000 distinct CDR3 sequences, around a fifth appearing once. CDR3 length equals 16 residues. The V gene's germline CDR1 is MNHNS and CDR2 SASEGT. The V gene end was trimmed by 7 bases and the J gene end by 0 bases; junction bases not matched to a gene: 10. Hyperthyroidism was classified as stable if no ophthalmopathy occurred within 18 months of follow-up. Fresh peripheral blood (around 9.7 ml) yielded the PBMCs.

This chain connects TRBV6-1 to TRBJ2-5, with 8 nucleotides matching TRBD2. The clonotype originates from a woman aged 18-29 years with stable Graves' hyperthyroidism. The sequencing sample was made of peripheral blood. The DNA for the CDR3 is TGTGCCAGCACTGGTAGCGGGACACCAAACCAAGAGACCCAGTACTTC. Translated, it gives CASTGSGTPNQETQYF.